Below, 18 T cell receptor beta chains from the same sample are listed, as sequenced in a study of tumor-infiltrating lymphocytes in primary liver carcinoma. The study extracted blood RNA from unsorted whole blood and also extracted germline DNA. Priming with a constant-region primer yielded TCR beta cDNA from about 450 ng total RNA. Three-round nested multiplex PCR performed with slightly modified ARM-PCR produced the TCR beta libraries. Use of TRBV1-TRBV30 forward primers with a C-beta reverse primer characterized the first two PCR rounds, which lasted nine to eleven cycles each. TCRdb reprocessed the multiplex PCR reads with MiXCR, giving one entry per CDR3 protein. The sample lists 320,000 or so distinct CDR3 sequences; 65% were seen once. What was sequenced was peripheral blood. These receptors were taken from a man aged 35-49 years with primary liver carcinoma and hepatitis B virus infection.

As regards this clonotype: This may come from a read error, since a much larger clone is one base off. In nucleotides, the CDR3 is TGTGCCAGCAACCCCGGACAGGGTAATGAAGAACTGTTTTTT. Amino acid sequence: CASNPGQGNEELFF. The genes are TRBV6-6 and TRBJ1-4; TRBD1 matches 8 bases. There are 14 residues in the CDR3. Looked up from germline, CDR1 is MNHNY and CDR2 is SVGAGI (reference sequence).

A word on this clonotype: The final CDR3 position lacks the conserved phenylalanine or tryptophan, pointing to a likely read error. This sequence joins TRBV11-2 and TRBJ2-3; TRBD2 might be the D (5 bases). Trimming stripped 9 bases from V and 1 base from J, with 20 bases between. Germline values: CDR1 SGHAT, CDR2 FQNNGV. The CDR3 totals 16 residues. The CDR3 sequence: CASSLIRGRGTDTQYL. CDR3 DNA sequence: TGTGCCAGTAGCCTTATAAGAGGGAGAGGCACAGATACGCAGTATCTT.

This chain uses TRBV19 with TRBJ2-2; TRBD1 aligns across 8 bases. This CDR3 region has 15 residues. The germline CDR1 and CDR2 sequences are LNHDA and SQIVND (reference sequence). Trimming took 5 bases from V and 1 from J; bases not matched to a gene: 3. For the CDR3, the DNA is TGTGCCAGTAGTGTCACAGGGGGGAACACCGGGGAGCTGTTTTTT. This translates into CASSVTGGNTGELFF.

The V gene is TRBV5-1, the J gene TRBJ2-1; D gene ambiguous. The V and J ends lost 1 base and 2 bases respectively, with 7 bases between them. Per the germline V gene, CDR1 is SGHRS and CDR2 is YFSETQ. This CDR3 contains 14 residues. In nucleotides, the CDR3 is TGCGCCAGCAGCTTGTACGTCACCTACAATGAGCAGTTCTTC. It yields the protein CASSLYVTYNEQFF.

This clonotype came up many times. The chain employs TRBV10-2 and TRBJ2-7, with 8 positions matching TRBD1. The V gene's germline CDR1 is WSHSY and CDR2 SAAADI. The CDR3 sequence is 12 residues long. V lost 5 bases and J lost 4; bases outside the gene matches: 1. The CDR3 DNA is TGCGCCAGCAGTACAGGGGGATACGAGCAGTACTTC. Amino acids: CASSTGGYEQYF.

This clonotype has a count of ten or more. The chain joins TRBV29-1 to TRBJ2-5; perhaps D is TRBD1 or TRBD2 (5 bases each). The CDR3 has 12 residues. Trimming stripped 5 bases from V and 1 base from J, with 8 bases between. Germline V lookup: CDR1 SQVTM, CDR2 ANQGSEA. The CDR3: CSVRDGQETQYF. The CDR3, as DNA: TGCAGCGTTCGGGACGGCCAAGAGACCCAGTACTTC.

The genes are TRBV5-5 and TRBJ2-1; no clear D. CDR3 length: 11 amino acids. Germline CDR1 is SGHKS and CDR2 is YYEKEE (reference sequence). Trimming took 7 bases from V and 4 from J, leaving 6 bases between them. The CDR3 loop is CASLLYNEQFF. CDR3 nucleotide sequence: TGTGCCAGCTTGTTGTACAATGAGCAGTTCTTC.

In regard to this clonotype: Given the absence of the conserved phenylalanine or tryptophan at the CDR3 end, a read error is likely. J is TRBJ1-6 and V is TRBV11-1, with D possibly matching TRBD1 (6 bases). This CDR3 region has 14 residues. With 6 bases removed from V and 8 bases from J, the gap between germline ends came to 14 bases. Germline V CDR1 and CDR2: SGHAT, FQDESV (reference sequence). CDR3 nucleotides: TGTGCCAGCAGTTGGACGTCAGGGGATTCACCCCTCCACCTT. It translates to CASSWTSGDSPLHL.

This clonotype was seen at least ten times. The chain carries TRBV29-1 and TRBJ2-5; 7 bases are a match to TRBD2. V lost 6 bases to trimming and J lost 5 bases; unmatched junction nucleotides: 9. This CDR3 contains 13 residues. Germline lookup yields CDR1 SQVTM and CDR2 ANQGSEA. CDR3 sequence reads: CSVLGRAEETQYF. CDR3 sequence (DNA): TGCAGCGTCTTGGGGAGGGCTGAGGAGACCCAGTACTTC.

Many counts were recorded for this clonotype. CDR3 residues: CASSSGGQGAYEQYF. In nucleotides, the CDR3 is TGTGCCAGCAGCTCCGGGGGACAGGGGGCCTACGAGCAGTACTTC. The chain combines TRBV12-3 or TRBV12-4 with TRBJ2-7, with TRBD1 identical over 11 bases. CDR3 length: 15 residues. With 6 bases clipped from V and 2 bases from J, the junction kept 6 bases outside the gene matches.

This clonotype showed up just once. A much larger clone is a single base away; this may be a read error. The chain recombines TRBV10-3 with TRBJ2-7, with D perhaps TRBD1 or TRBD2 (6 bases each). CDR3 length: 15 residues. Germline values: CDR1 ENHRY, CDR2 SYGVKD. V lost 3 bases, J lost 4 bases, and 16 bases lay in between. The CDR3 spells CAISDPGHGSYEQYF. As DNA, the CDR3 is TGTGCCATCAGTGATCCGGGACACGGGAGTTACGAGCAGTACTTC.

A single count supports this clonotype. This could be a read error, since a much larger clone is one nucleotide away. The CDR3: CASQQKPNTEAFF. CDR3 sequence (DNA): TGTGCCAGCCAACAGAAGCCGAACACTGAAGCTTTCTTT. The chain carries TRBV6-5 and TRBJ1-1; no clear D. The CDR3 is 13 residues long. V gave up 8 bases and J gave up 1 base, with 11 bases separating them. CDR1 MNHEY and CDR2 SVGAGI come from the germline V gene.

The rearrangement links TRBV6-2 or TRBV6-3 to TRBJ2-2, with a weak D call TRBD2 (5 bases). CDR1 and CDR2 from the germline V gene are MNHEY and SVGEGT. The ends were cut back, 7 bases at V and 10 bases at J, with 19 bases in the middle. The CDR3 loop spans 14 amino acids. The CDR3 is CASTTNPSSEELFF. For the CDR3, the DNA is TGTGCCAGCACCACAAACCCTAGCTCCGAGGAGCTGTTTTTT.

As concerns this clonotype: Given a much more abundant clone one base away, this may be a read error. The chain has TRBV30 and TRBJ2-6; D is unresolved. The CDR3 sequence is 14 residues long. Trimming pared 5 bases from V and 0 bases from J, leaving 8 bases between. The germline gives CDR1 GTSNPN, CDR2 SVGIG (reference sequence). The CDR3 loop is CAWCRRSGANVLTF. As DNA, the CDR3 is TGTGCCTGGTGCAGGCGCTCTGGGGCCAACGTCCTGACTTTC.

Comments on this clonotype: A much more abundant neighbour one base away suggests this may be a read error. V gene TRBV12-3 or TRBV12-4 combines with J gene TRBJ2-3; D unclear. The CDR3 is 14 residues long. Trimming took 5 bases from V and 3 from J, leaving 12 bases between them. CDR3 in amino acids: CASSTTMVTDTQYF. CDR3 sequence (DNA): TGTGCCAGCAGTACCACCATGGTTACAGATACGCAGTATTTT.

The table lists this clonotype with many counts. This chain connects TRBV6-6 to TRBJ1-1; D gene uncertain. V lost 7 bases to trimming and J lost 5 bases, with 11 bases between them. CDR3 length equals 12 residues. Germline lookup yields CDR1 MNHNY and CDR2 SVGAGI (reference sequence). CDR3 DNA: TGTGCCAGCAAGGAGGGTGGGACTGAAGCTTTCTTT. Protein sequence: CASKEGGTEAFF.

V is TRBV12-3 or TRBV12-4 and J is TRBJ1-3; possibly TRBD1 for D (6 bases). CDR3 length: 14 residues. The V end was cut by 5 bases, the J end by 4 bases, with 12 bases between. CDR3 loop: CASSPTGTGNTIYF. The CDR3 bases are TGTGCCAGCAGTCCTACAGGGACCGGAAACACCATATATTTT.

This clonotype showed up just a few times. One base away lies a much larger clone, so this may be a sequencing read error. The chain has TRBV29-1 and TRBJ2-1, with D perhaps assigned TRBD1 or TRBD2 (5 bases each). CDR1 and CDR2 (germline): SQVTM, ANQGSEA. V shed 7 bases and J shed 4 bases, with 11 bases lying between them. This CDR3 has 12 residues. The CDR3 sequence: CSGGRRYNEQFF. In nucleotides, the CDR3 is TGCAGCGGGGGACGTCGGTACAATGAGCAGTTCTTC.